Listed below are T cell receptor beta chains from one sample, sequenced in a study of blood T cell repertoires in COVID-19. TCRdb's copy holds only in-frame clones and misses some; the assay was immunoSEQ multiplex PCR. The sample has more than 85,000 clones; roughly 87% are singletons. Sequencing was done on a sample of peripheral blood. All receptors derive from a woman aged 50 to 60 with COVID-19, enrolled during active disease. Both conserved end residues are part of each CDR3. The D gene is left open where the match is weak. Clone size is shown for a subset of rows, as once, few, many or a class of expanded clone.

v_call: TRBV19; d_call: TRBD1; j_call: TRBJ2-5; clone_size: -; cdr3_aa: CASAWTGDQETQYF; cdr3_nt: TGTGCCAGTGCCTGGACAGGGGATCAAGAGACCCAGTACTTC
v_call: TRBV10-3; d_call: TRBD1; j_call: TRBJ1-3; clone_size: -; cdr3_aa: CAIRPDRGIAGNTIYF; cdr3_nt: TGTGCCATCAGGCCTGACAGGGGGATCGCTGGAAACACCATATATTTT
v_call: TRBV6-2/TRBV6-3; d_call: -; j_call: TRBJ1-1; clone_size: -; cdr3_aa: CASSYSTGVREAFF; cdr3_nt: TGTGCCAGCAGTTACTCGACGGGGGTGAGAGAAGCTTTCTTT
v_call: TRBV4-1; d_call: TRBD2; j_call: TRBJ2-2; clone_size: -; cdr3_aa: CASSPKFSGVNTGELFF; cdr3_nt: TGCGCCAGCAGCCCGAAATTTAGCGGGGTGAACACCGGGGAGCTGTTTTTT
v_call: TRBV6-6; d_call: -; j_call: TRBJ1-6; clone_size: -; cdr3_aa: CASEPSSYNSPLHF; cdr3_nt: TGTGCCAGCGAACCGAGCTCCTATAATTCACCCCTCCACTTT
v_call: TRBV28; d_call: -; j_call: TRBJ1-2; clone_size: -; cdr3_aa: CASSLLGTGVYGYTF; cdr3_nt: TGTGCCAGCAGTTTACTCGGGACTGGCGTTTATGGCTACACCTTC
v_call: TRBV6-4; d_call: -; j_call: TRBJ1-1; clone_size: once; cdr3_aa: CASSVGGSNTEAFF; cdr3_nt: TGTGCCAGCAGTGTTGGGGGGTCGAACACTGAAGCTTTCTTT
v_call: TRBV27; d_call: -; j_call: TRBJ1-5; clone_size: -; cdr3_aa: CASSFGRDNQPQHF; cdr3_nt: TGTGCCAGCAGTTTCGGCAGGGACAATCAGCCCCAGCATTTT
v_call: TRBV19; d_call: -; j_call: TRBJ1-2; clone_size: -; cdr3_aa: CASSLDPRDGYTF; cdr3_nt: TGTGCCAGTAGTCTAGATCCCCGGGATGGCTACACCTTC
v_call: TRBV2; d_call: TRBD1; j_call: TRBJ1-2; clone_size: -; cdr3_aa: CASRTRQGSYGYTF; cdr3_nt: TGTGCCAGCAGGACGCGACAGGGGAGTTATGGCTACACCTTC
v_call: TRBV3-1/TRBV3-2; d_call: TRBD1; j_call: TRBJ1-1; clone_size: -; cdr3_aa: CASSQAGQVGTEAFF; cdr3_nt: TGTGCCAGCAGCCAAGCGGGACAGGTGGGGACTGAAGCTTTCTTT
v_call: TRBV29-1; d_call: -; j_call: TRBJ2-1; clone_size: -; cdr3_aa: CSVERTKGHNEQFF; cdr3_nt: TGCAGCGTGGAGAGGACAAAGGGGCACAATGAGCAGTTCTTC
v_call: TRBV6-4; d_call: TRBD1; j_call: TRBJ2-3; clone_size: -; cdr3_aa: CASSPQGSTDTQYF; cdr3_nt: TGTGCCAGCAGTCCACAGGGGAGCACAGATACGCAGTATTTT
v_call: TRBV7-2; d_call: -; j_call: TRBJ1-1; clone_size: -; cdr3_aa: CASSFGADFEAFF; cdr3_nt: TGTGCCAGCAGCTTTGGGGCTGACTTTGAAGCTTTCTTT
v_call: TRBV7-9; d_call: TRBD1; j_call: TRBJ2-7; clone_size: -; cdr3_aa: CASSGPGTATYEQYF; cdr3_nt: TGTGCCAGCAGCGGCCCGGGGACAGCAACCTACGAGCAGTACTTC
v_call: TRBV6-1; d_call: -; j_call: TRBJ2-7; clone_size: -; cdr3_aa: CASSGYSAGLSYEQYF; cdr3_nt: TGTGCCAGCAGTGGTTACTCCGCCGGTTTGTCCTACGAGCAGTACTTC
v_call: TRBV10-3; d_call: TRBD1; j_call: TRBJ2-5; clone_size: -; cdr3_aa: CAIGRDREETQYF; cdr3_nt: TGTGCCATCGGGAGAGACAGGGAAGAGACCCAGTACTTC
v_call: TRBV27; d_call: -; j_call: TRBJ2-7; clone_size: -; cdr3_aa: CASSLGTGPLEQYF; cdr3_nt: TGTGCCAGCAGTCTCGGGACTGGTCCCCTCGAGCAGTACTTC
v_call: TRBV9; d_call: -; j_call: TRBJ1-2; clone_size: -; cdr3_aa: CASSVDPGPKYGYTF; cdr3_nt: TGTGCCAGCAGCGTAGACCCTGGCCCAAAGTATGGCTACACCTTC
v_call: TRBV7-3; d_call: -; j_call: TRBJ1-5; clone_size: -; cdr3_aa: CASSLSNQPQHF; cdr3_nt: TGTGCCAGCAGCCTCAGCAATCAGCCCCAGCATTTT
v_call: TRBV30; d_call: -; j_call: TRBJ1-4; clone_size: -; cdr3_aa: CAWRTERIEKLFF; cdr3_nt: TGTGCCTGGAGGACAGAGAGAATCGAAAAACTGTTTTTT
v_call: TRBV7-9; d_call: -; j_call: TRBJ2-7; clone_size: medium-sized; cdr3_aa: CASSLSNEQYF; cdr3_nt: TGTGCCAGCAGCTTATCTAACGAGCAGTACTTC
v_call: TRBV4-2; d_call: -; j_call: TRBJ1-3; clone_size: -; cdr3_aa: CASSQDPGAGNTIYF; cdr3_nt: TGTGCCAGCAGCCAAGATCCCGGAGCGGGAAACACCATATATTTT
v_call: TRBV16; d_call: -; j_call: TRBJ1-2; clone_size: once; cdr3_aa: CASSHGGSGYTF; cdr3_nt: TGTGCCAGCAGCCATGGGGGGTCTGGCTACACCTTC
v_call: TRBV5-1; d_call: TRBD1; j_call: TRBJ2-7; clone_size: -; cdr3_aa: CASSSGQGYYEQYF; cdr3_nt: TGCGCCAGCAGCTCGGGACAGGGCTACTACGAGCAGTACTTC
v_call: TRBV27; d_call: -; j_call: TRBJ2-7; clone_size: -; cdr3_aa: CASSLPRGEQYF; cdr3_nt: TGTGCCAGCAGCCTTCCCCGGGGCGAGCAGTACTTC
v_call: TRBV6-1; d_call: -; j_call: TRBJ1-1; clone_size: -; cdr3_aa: CASSDWRGPEAFF; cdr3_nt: TGTGCCAGCAGTGATTGGAGGGGCCCTGAAGCTTTCTTT
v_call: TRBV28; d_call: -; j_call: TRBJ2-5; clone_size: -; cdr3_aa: CASSRGLPTQETQYF; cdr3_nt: TGTGCCAGCAGTCGCGGACTACCGACGCAAGAGACCCAGTACTTC
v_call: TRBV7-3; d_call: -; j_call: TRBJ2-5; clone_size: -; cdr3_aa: CASSLRRQETQYF; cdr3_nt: TGTGCCAGCAGCTTACGGAGACAAGAGACCCAGTACTTC
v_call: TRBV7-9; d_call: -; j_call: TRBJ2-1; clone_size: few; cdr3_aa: CASSLSNEQFF; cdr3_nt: TGTGCCAGCAGCTTATCTAATGAGCAGTTCTTC
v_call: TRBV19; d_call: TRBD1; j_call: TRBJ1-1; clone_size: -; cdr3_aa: CASRLWRGHGEAFF; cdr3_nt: TGTGCCAGTAGGTTGTGGAGGGGGCATGGTGAAGCTTTCTTT
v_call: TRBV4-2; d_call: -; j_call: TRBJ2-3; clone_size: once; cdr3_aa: CASSPLDSSSTDTQYF; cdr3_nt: TGTGCCAGCAGCCCCTTAGACAGCTCTAGCACAGATACGCAGTATTTT
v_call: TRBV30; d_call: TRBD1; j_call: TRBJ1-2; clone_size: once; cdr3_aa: CAWSEHRGYGYTF; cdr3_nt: TGTGCCTGGTCCGAGCACAGGGGTTATGGCTACACCTTC
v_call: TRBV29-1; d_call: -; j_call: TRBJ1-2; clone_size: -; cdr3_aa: CSVDSGLPDYGYTF; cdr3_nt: TGCAGCGTCGACTCCGGACTGCCTGACTATGGCTACACCTTC
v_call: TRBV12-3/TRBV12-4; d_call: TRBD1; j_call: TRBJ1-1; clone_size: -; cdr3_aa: CASATGGFTEAFF; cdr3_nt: TGTGCCAGCGCGACAGGGGGTTTCACTGAAGCTTTCTTT
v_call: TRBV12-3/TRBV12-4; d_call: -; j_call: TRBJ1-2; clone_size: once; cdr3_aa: CASSFGGFEGYTF; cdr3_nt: TGTGCCAGCAGTTTTGGGGGGTTCGAAGGCTACACCTTC
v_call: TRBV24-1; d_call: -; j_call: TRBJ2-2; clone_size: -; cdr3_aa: CATSGDGGNTGELFF; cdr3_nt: TGTGCCACCAGTGGAGACGGGGGGAACACCGGGGAGCTGTTTTTT
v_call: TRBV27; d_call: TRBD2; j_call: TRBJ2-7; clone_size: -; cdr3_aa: CASSFRLAGNRVEQYF; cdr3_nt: TGTGCCAGCAGTTTTCGGCTAGCGGGGAACCGGGTCGAGCAGTACTTC
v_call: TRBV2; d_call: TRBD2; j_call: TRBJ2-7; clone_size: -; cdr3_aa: CASGKTGGYEQYF; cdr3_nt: TGTGCCAGCGGAAAAACGGGGGGCTACGAGCAGTACTTC
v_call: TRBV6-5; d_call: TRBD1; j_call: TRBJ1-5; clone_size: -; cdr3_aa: CASSRDRVIGQPQHF; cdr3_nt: TGTGCCAGCAGTAGAGACAGGGTGATTGGTCAGCCCCAGCATTTT
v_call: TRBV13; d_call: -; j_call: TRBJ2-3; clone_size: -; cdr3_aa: CASSLQGSDTQYF; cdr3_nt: TGTGCCAGCAGCTTGCAGGGTTCAGATACGCAGTATTTT
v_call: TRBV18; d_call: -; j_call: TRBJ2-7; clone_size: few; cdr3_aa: CASSPGAGQRYEQYF; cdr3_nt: TGTGCCAGCTCACCAGGTGCGGGTCAGAGATACGAGCAGTACTTC
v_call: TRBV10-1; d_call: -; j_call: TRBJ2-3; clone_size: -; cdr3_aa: CASSDAGMTDTQYF; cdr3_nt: TGCGCCAGCAGTGATGCGGGGATGACAGATACGCAGTATTTT
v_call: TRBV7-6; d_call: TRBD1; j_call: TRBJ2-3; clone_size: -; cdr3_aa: CASSPFTGEGTDTQYF; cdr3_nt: TGTGCCAGCAGCCCATTCACAGGGGAAGGCACAGATACGCAGTATTTT